This T cell receptor (beta chain) comes out of a study of blood T cell repertoires in COVID-19. Study-level background: From the United States, Italy and Spain came samples of acute and convalescent COVID-19.

This CDR3 has 12 amino acids. The V gene's germline CDR1 is MDHEN and CDR2 SYDVKM. Some clones are missing from TCRdb's copy, which holds only in-frame ones; the method was immunoSEQ multiplex PCR. The sample includes over 200,000 clones, approximately 82% of them seen just once. The receptor was derived from a man aged 35-49 years who had recovered from COVID-19. Sequenced sample: PBMCs or T cells enriched from blood (not recorded which). The chain joins TRBV28 to TRBJ1-6; weak D call: TRBD1 (6 bases). Here the CDR3 reads CGSGTSDSPLHF. CDR3 in DNA: TGTGGATCCGGGACATCGGATTCACCCCTCCACTTT.